This T cell receptor (beta chain) comes out of a study of control samples from healthy donors and cancer patients. Between the trimmed V and J ends, which lost 1 base and 5 bases, there was a span of 9 bases. The CDR3 covers 13 residues. Germline loops: CDR1 SGHKS, CDR2 YYEKEE (reference sequence). The method was immunoSEQ multiplex PCR; TCRdb's version includes in-frame clones alone and lacks a portion of them. The sample has 150,000 to 200,000 clones, 88% seen once. This TCR derives from a man aged 18 to 30 in good health. Sequenced: blood. The chain links TRBV5-5 to TRBJ1-2, with a tentative D call TRBD1 (5 bases). The chain's CDR3 is CASSLIGGYGYTF. The CDR3 nucleotides read TGTGCCAGCAGCTTGATCGGGGGATATGGCTACACCTTC.